This entry lists 10 T cell receptor beta chains sequenced from one sample in a study of follicular helper T cells after annual influenza vaccination. Method: immunoSEQ multiplex PCR; TCRdb's copy keeps in-frame clones and lacks some. The sample lists about 9,700 clones; less than 85% were seen once. Time point specified: 2015-2016 season, 7 days after influenza vaccination. Specimen: CXCR5- memory CD4+ T cells sorted from blood, collected 7 days after influenza vaccination. Every receptor here comes from an adult who received the influenza vaccine.

The chain is built from TRBV19 and TRBJ1-1; no clear D gene. Looked up from germline, CDR1 is LNHDA and CDR2 is SQIVND (reference sequence). The CDR3 sequence is 13 residues long. V lost 1 base to trimming and J lost 8 bases, with 11 bases between them. The CDR3 loop reads CASSIASRVEAFF. The CDR3 DNA reads TGTGCCAGTAGTATAGCGAGTAGGGTCGAAGCTTTCTTT.

The chain carries TRBV30 and TRBJ2-3, with D uncertain. The germline CDR1 and CDR2 sequences are GTSNPN and SVGIG (reference sequence). The CDR3 sequence is 13 residues long. V dropped 0 bases and J dropped 6 bases, with 10 bases sitting between them. Written as DNA, the CDR3 is TGTGCCTGGAGTGTAGGCCTATCGGATACGCAGTATTTT. This sequence encodes CAWSVGLSDTQYF.

The genes are TRBV30 and TRBJ2-2, with a tentative D call TRBD2 (6 bases). Germline V CDR1 and CDR2: GTSNPN, SVGIG (reference sequence). The CDR3 is made up of 14 amino acids. Trimming cost V 0 bases and J 8 bases, with 13 bases left between them. The DNA for the CDR3 is TGTGCCTGGAGTGTGGGCGGGGCCCGGGGGGAGCTGTTTTTT. This codes for CAWSVGGARGELFF.

CDR3 DNA: TGCGCCAGCAGCCAAGATTTCCGAGCGGGGGGGCGCGAGCAGTTCTTC. Amino acid sequence: CASSQDFRAGGREQFF. The chain links TRBV4-3 to TRBJ2-1, with 10 bases fitting TRBD2. There are 16 residues in the CDR3. The V segment lost 0 bases and the J segment 10 bases; nucleotides outside the gene matches: 9. CDR1 and CDR2 (germline): LGHNA, YSLEER.

This chain joins TRBV6-1 and TRBJ2-7; 8 bases agree with TRBD1. CDR1 and CDR2 (germline): MNHNS, SASEGT. This CDR3 comprises 15 residues. V trimming: 6 bases; J trimming: 2 bases; junction bases outside the gene matches: 9. The CDR3 DNA follows: TGTGCCAGCAGCGCTCCGACAGGGGTGCCCTACGAGCAGTACTTC. It yields the protein CASSAPTGVPYEQYF.

This clone came up once. The rearrangement uses TRBV5-1 and TRBJ2-1; 9 bases agree with TRBD2. With V trimmed by 0 bases and J by 5 bases, 0 bases remained unmatched. The CDR3 extends over 14 amino acids. Per the germline V gene, CDR1 is SGHRS and CDR2 is YFSETQ. The CDR3 DNA reads as TGCGCCAGCAGCTTGGTAGCGGGGGACAATGAGCAGTTCTTC. Residues: CASSLVAGDNEQFF.

This chain connects TRBV29-1 to TRBJ2-1; D call uncertain. CDR1 and CDR2 from the germline V gene are SQVTM and ANQGSEA. The germline V and J ends were trimmed by 5 bases and 0 bases, with 8 bases remaining between them. The CDR3 has 13 residues. As DNA, the CDR3 is TGCAGCGTTAGGACCAGCTCCTACAATGAGCAGTTCTTC. The encoded protein is CSVRTSSYNEQFF.

The genes are TRBV18 and TRBJ2-3, with D possibly being TRBD1 (5 bases). The germline V and J ends were trimmed by 4 bases and 0 bases, with 17 bases remaining between them. The germline gives CDR1 KGHSH, CDR2 LQKENI. The CDR3 runs 17 residues. The CDR3 loop is CASSRPEGADSTDTQYF. In nucleotides, the CDR3 is TGTGCCAGCTCACGCCCTGAAGGGGCAGATAGCACAGATACGCAGTATTTT. Combining the CDR3 with reference TRBV18 and TRBJ2-3 gives the whole variable domain NAGVMQNPRHLVRRRGQEARLRCSPMKGHSHVYWYRQLPEEGLKFMVYLQKENIIDESGMPKERFSAEFPKEGPSILRIQQVVRGDSAAYFCASSRPEGADSTDTQYFGPGTRLTVL.

The chain is built from TRBV7-2 and TRBJ2-5; D is unresolved. Per the germline V gene, CDR1 is SGHTA and CDR2 is FQGNSA. There are 12 residues in the CDR3. V shed 5 bases and J shed 0 bases, with 4 bases lying between them. CDR3 loop: CASSTYQETQYF. In nucleotides, the CDR3 is TGTGCCAGCAGCACGTACCAAGAGACCCAGTACTTC.

The chain links TRBV12-5 to TRBJ1-1; D gene uncertain. The V end lost 3 bases, the J end lost 1 base, and 6 bases lay between the germline ends. This CDR3 comprises 13 residues. Germline V gene lookup returns CDR1 LGHNT and CDR2 FRNRAP. Here the CDR3 DNA reads TGTGCTAGTGGTTTCGATGGGAACACTGAAGCTTTCTTT. It translates to CASGFDGNTEAFF.